The following is a TCR beta chain sequence with its context. Its antigen is unidentified. TCRdb re-called the 5' RACE reads; one entry per CDR3 protein, DNA not given. The listing records 550,000 to 600,000 distinct CDR3 sequences. The entry originates in a study of T cells expressing NK-cell markers. Study-level information: Sorted CD3+CD56-NKG2C+, CD3+CD56+NKG2C+ and CD3+CD56+NKG2C- T cells supplied the TCR beta repertoires. HCMV seropositivity characterized seven of the eight sequenced donors, and seronegativity one.

Study-wide findings and caveats: HCMV specificity of expanded NKG2C+ T cell clones remained unclear. In roughly 6 donors, dominant CD3+CD56+NKG2C+ clones formed 1.0-7.0% of CD8+ cells.

CDR3 size: 13 residues. Germline-derived CDR1 and CDR2 are ENHRY and SYGVKD. The chain uses TRBV10-3 and TRBJ2-5; TCRdb indicates TRBD2, and absent DNA this call remains unverified. Sequenced: blood T cells: a sorted CD56 or NKG2C T cell subset, CD4+ or CD8+ T cells, or bulk PBMC T cells (not recorded which). The TCR comes from a man younger than 35 in good health. Here the CDR3 reads CATRGLAGETQYF.